These 15 T cell receptor beta chains originate from one sample sequenced in a study of response to subunit inactivated influenza vaccine. Each CDR3 protein gets one entry after TCRdb re-called the RT-PCR reads with MiXCR. The repertoire holds fewer than 700,000 distinct CDR3 sequences, 10% to 15% seen once, with around 13% in the top ten. Specimen: PBMCs from blood, collected about 40 days after vaccination. These receptors were collected from a middle-aged man who received an inactivated influenza vaccine.

This clonotype was detected only a few times. The J gene is TRBJ2-1, the V gene TRBV10-3; possibly TRBD2 for D (5 bases). The CDR3 covers 12 residues. The germline V gene has CDR1 ENHRY and CDR2 SYGVKD. V shed 3 bases and J shed 9 bases, with 9 bases lying between them. CDR3: CAISDLASEQFF. In DNA form, the CDR3 reads TGTGCCATCAGTGATTTAGCGTCTGAGCAGTTCTTC.

CDR3 region: CASSQDTHRGETQYF. DNA for the CDR3: TGTGCCAGCAGCCAAGATACCCACAGGGGAGAGACCCAGTACTTC. The chain is built from TRBV3-1 and TRBJ2-5; TRBD1 aligns across 7 bases. From germline, CDR1 is LGHDT and CDR2 YNNKEL (reference sequence). The CDR3 runs 15 residues. After removal of 0 bases from V and 4 bases from J, the junction contained 5 bases not matched to a gene.

The chain links TRBV5-1 to TRBJ2-7, with 9 bases lining up with TRBD1. J was trimmed by 0 bases and V by 5 bases; bases with no gene match: 6. The CDR3 contains 15 residues. Looked up from germline, CDR1 is SGHRS and CDR2 is YFSETQ. The CDR3 region is CASRSPGQGSYEQYF. CDR3 in DNA: TGCGCCAGCAGATCCCCGGGACAGGGCTCCTACGAGCAGTACTTC.

This clonotype has ten or more counts. This rearrangement joins TRBV5-5 to TRBJ2-7, with D maybe TRBD1 (5 bases). Looked up from germline, CDR1 is SGHKS and CDR2 is YYEKEE (reference sequence). The CDR3 extends over 14 amino acids. Trimming cost V 2 bases and J 2 bases, with 11 bases left between them. CDR3 amino acids: CASSFFQGPYEQYF. The DNA for the CDR3 is TGTGCCAGCAGCTTTTTCCAGGGCCCCTACGAGCAGTACTTC.

The table lists this clonotype with many counts. The chain employs TRBV12-3 or TRBV12-4 and TRBJ2-2; 9 bases map to TRBD1. Unmatched junction bases numbered 6, after V lost 3 bases and J lost 7 bases. The CDR3 runs 15 residues. CDR3 sequence reads: CASSLMTGGVGELFF. For the CDR3, the DNA is TGTGCCAGCAGTTTGATGACAGGGGGAGTCGGGGAGCTGTTTTTT.

V gene TRBV5-1 combines with J gene TRBJ2-5; D gene ambiguous. Trimming took 5 bases from V and 5 from J, leaving 13 bases between them. CDR3 length: 13 residues. The germline V gene encodes CDR1 SGHRS and CDR2 YFSETQ. CDR3 sequence (DNA): TGCGCCAGCAGGGGATCCATGCGGGAGACCCAGTACTTC. Its translation: CASRGSMRETQYF.

V usage is TRBV7-9 and J usage is TRBJ2-5; D perhaps matches TRBD1 (5 bases). Germline CDR1 SEHNR, CDR2 FQNEAQ (reference sequence). V gave up 0 bases and J gave up 4 bases, with 15 bases separating them. The CDR3 contains 16 residues. CDR3 sequence reads: CASSLAGDRPAETQYF. The CDR3 coding sequence is TGTGCCAGCAGCTTAGCAGGGGATAGGCCGGCAGAGACCCAGTACTTC.

V and J are TRBV27 and TRBJ2-5; 8 nucleotides agree with TRBD2. The germline V gene has CDR1 MNHEY and CDR2 SMNVEV (reference sequence). V dropped 6 bases and J dropped 2; count of bases not matched to a gene: 14. The CDR3 extends over 17 amino acids. CDR3 nucleotides: TGTGCCAGCAGGCCAGTTTACGGGAGGGTAAAGCAAGAGACCCAGTACTTC. Encoded protein: CASRPVYGRVKQETQYF.

This chain connects TRBV5-1 to TRBJ1-4, with TRBD1 as a possible D gene (5 bases). This CDR3 spans 14 amino acids. Per the germline V gene, CDR1 is SGHRS and CDR2 is YFSETQ. Trimming pared 0 bases from V and 4 bases from J, leaving 7 bases between. The CDR3 is CASSLGQYNEKLFF. The CDR3 DNA reads as TGCGCCAGCAGCTTGGGACAGTATAATGAAAAACTGTTTTTT.

The chain has TRBV6-1 and TRBJ2-1; tentatively, D is TRBD1 (6 bases). V gave up 6 bases and J gave up 0 bases, with 12 bases separating them. The CDR3 length is 15 residues. CDR1 and CDR2 (germline): MNHNS, SASEGT. CDR3 region: CASRMDSNSYNEQFF. As DNA, the CDR3 is TGTGCCAGCAGAATGGACAGTAACTCCTACAATGAGCAGTTCTTC.

On this clonotype itself: One end of the junction fails to match germline, which may point to a read error. This rearrangement joins TRBV7-2 to TRBJ2-2; TRBD2 agrees at 8 bases. CDR3 length: 16 amino acids. CDR1 SGHTA and CDR2 FQGNSA come from the germline V gene. CDR3 region: CVSSLNAGGIAGELFF. As DNA, the CDR3 is TGTGTCAGCAGCTTAAATGCGGGGGGCATCGCCGGGGAGCTGTTTTTT. Full variable domain (outside the CDR3, taken from reference TRBV7-2 and TRBJ2-2): GAGVSQSPSNKVTEKGKDVELRCDPISGHTALYWYRQSLGQGLEFLIYFQGNSAPDKSGLPSDRFSAERTGGSVSTLTIQRTQQEDSAVYLCVSSLNAGGIAGELFFGEGSRLTVL.

The chain links TRBV6-2 or TRBV6-3 to TRBJ2-3; D possibly corresponds to TRBD2 (5 bases). This CDR3 spans 14 amino acids. Germline assignment: CDR1 MNHEY and CDR2 SVGEGT. The germline V and J ends were trimmed by 6 bases and 8 bases, with 18 bases remaining between them. CDR3 sequence (DNA): TGTGCCAGCAGCCCCGGTCTAGCTTGGGTTACGCAGTATTTT. This sequence encodes CASSPGLAWVTQYF.

This chain uses TRBV9 with TRBJ2-5; 12 bases are a match to TRBD1. V lost 1 base and J lost 7; bases outside the gene matches: 5. This CDR3 is 15 amino acids long. CDR1 is SGDLS and CDR2 is YYNGEE in the germline V gene. The CDR3 protein is CASSVQGQGASTQYF. CDR3 sequence (DNA): TGTGCCAGCAGCGTACAGGGACAGGGGGCTTCGACCCAGTACTTC.

This rearrangement joins TRBV12-3 or TRBV12-4 to TRBJ2-1, with 7 bases identical to TRBD2. Losses at the gene ends were 6 bases for V and 1 base for J; bases not matched to a gene: 12. The CDR3 is made up of 17 amino acids. This chain's CDR3 is CASRGVMAGASYNEQFF. CDR3 nucleotide sequence: TGTGCCAGCAGGGGGGTGATGGCGGGAGCATCCTACAATGAGCAGTTCTTC.

The chain recombines TRBV28 with TRBJ2-1; 13 nucleotides line up with TRBD2. V lost 4 bases and J lost 0; bases outside the gene matches: 3. Germline values: CDR1 MDHEN, CDR2 SYDVKM. This CDR3 comprises 17 residues. The CDR3 sequence is CASSSTSGRSSYNEQFF. CDR3 DNA: TGTGCCAGCAGTTCGACTAGCGGGAGGAGCTCCTACAATGAGCAGTTCTTC.